This TCR beta chain comes out of a study of cytomegalovirus exposure and HLA in healthy donors. Study-level findings and limits: Per a later analysis, HLA-associated TCR beta chains showed more clonal expansion than other, equally common TCR beta chains. Later analysis suggested most CMV-associated TCR beta chains were HLA-restricted. Across donors, presence/absence analyses took sequencing depth to be roughly uniform. Most likely, a cluster of highly shared sequence variants arose as a sequencing artifact.

A remark on this clone: Its antigen is unknown.

Vbeta (60) and Jbeta (13) primers were used in the PCR. Sequencing used immunoSEQ multiplex PCR; TCRdb keeps in-frame clones, though not all of them. The table records 210,000 or so clones, over 65% of them present only once. The receptor was isolated from an older woman in good health and CMV-seropositive. The material sequenced was PBMCs.

The CDR3 reads CATSRIPRDTQYF. CDR3 bases: TGTGCCACCAGCAGGATACCCAGGGATACGCAGTATTTT. The V call is TRBV15, the J call TRBJ2-3; D call uncertain. CDR1 and CDR2 from the germline V gene are LNHNV and YYDKDF (reference sequence). There are 13 residues in the CDR3. The V end was cut by 3 bases, the J end by 6 bases, with 10 bases between.